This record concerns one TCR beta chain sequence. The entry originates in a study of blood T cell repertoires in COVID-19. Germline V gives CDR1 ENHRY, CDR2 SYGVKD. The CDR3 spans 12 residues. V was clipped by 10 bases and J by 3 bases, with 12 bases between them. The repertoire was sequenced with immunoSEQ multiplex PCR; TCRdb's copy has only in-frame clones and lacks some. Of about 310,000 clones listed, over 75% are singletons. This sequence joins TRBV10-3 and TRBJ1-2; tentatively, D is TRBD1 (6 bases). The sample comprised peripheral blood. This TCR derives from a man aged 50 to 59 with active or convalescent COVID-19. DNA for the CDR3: TGTGCCACCCGAAAGGGGGACTATGGCTACACCTTC. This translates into CATRKGDYGYTF.